The 30 T cell receptor beta chains below come from one sample, sequenced in a study of cytomegalovirus exposure and HLA in healthy donors. In the PCR, 60 Vbeta and 13 Jbeta primers were used. Assay used: immunoSEQ multiplex PCR; TCRdb lists only in-frame clones, some missing. Seen here are around 120,000 clones, about 80% observed once, and the top ten hold approximately 1.7%. Source material: PBMCs. Receptor source: a woman in her forties or fifties in good health and CMV-seronegative.

The chain joins TRBV5-4 to TRBJ1-1; D may be TRBD1 (6 bases). V was trimmed by 2 bases and J by 10 bases, leaving 12 bases between them. CDR3 length: 12 amino acids. Germline loops: CDR1 SGHNT, CDR2 YYREEE (reference sequence). The CDR3 loop is CASSFGKQGAFF. CDR3 nucleotide sequence: TGTGCCAGCAGCTTCGGGAAACAGGGAGCTTTCTTT.

The chain employs TRBV10-3 and TRBJ2-7; D is unclear. This CDR3 is 12 amino acids long. Trimming pared 4 bases from V and 3 bases from J, leaving 7 bases between. Germline V gene lookup returns CDR1 ENHRY and CDR2 SYGVKD. CDR3 amino acids: CAISVLGYEQYF. For the CDR3, the DNA is TGTGCCATCAGTGTCCTCGGCTACGAGCAGTACTTC.

This chain links TRBV9 with TRBJ1-3; D ambiguous. Between the trimmed V and J ends, which lost 0 bases and 0 bases, there was a span of 7 bases. Germline CDR1 SGDLS, CDR2 YYNGEE. The CDR3 length is 15 residues. CDR3 in DNA: TGTGCCAGCAGCGTAGATGGTAGCTCTGGAAACACCATATATTTT. It encodes CASSVDGSSGNTIYF.

The chain uses TRBV4-2 and TRBJ2-5, with D perhaps matching TRBD2 (6 bases). The CDR3 loop spans 16 amino acids. CDR1 LGHNA and CDR2 YNFKEQ come from the germline V gene. The V end was cut by 0 bases, the J end by 5 bases, with 16 bases between. In nucleotides, the CDR3 is TGTGCCAGCAGCCAAGATTTCAGGGTTCGGGGGGAGACCCAGTACTTC. Amino acids: CASSQDFRVRGETQYF.

The J gene is TRBJ2-2, the V gene TRBV30; TRBD1 agrees at 11 bases. V trimming: 1 base; J trimming: 1 base; junction bases outside the gene matches: 5. CDR3 length: 17 residues. Looked up from germline, CDR1 is GTSNPN and CDR2 is SVGIG (reference sequence). CDR3 region: CAWSGTGGAGNTGELFF. The CDR3, as DNA: TGTGCCTGGAGTGGGACAGGGGGCGCGGGGAACACCGGGGAGCTGTTTTTT.

J is TRBJ1-1 and V is TRBV11-3; TRBD1 might be the D (6 bases). The CDR3 runs to 13 residues. CDR1 and CDR2 from the germline V gene are SGHNT and YENEEA. Trimming took off 4 bases at V and 7 bases at J, with 13 bases between the two ends. CDR3 region: CASSSQTGIEAFF. DNA for the CDR3: TGTGCCAGCAGCTCCCAGACAGGTATTGAAGCTTTCTTT. Variable domain in full (rest from reference TRBV11-3 and TRBJ1-1): EAGVVQSPRYKIIEKKQPVAFWCNPISGHNTLYWYLQNLGQGPELLIRYENEEAVDDSQLPKDRFSAERLKGVDSTLKIQPAELGDSAVYLCASSSQTGIEAFFGQGTRLTVV.

The chain carries TRBV5-4 and TRBJ2-7, with a tentative D call TRBD2 (7 bases). Germline CDR1 reads SGHNT; CDR2 reads YYREEE (reference sequence). V lost 0 bases, J lost 6 bases, and 10 bases lay in between. CDR3 length: 13 residues. The CDR3 sequence is CASSLAGGAEQYV. The DNA for the CDR3 is TGTGCCAGCAGCTTGGCTGGGGGGGCCGAGCAGTACGTC.

This chain connects TRBV30 to TRBJ2-2; maybe TRBD1 (7 bases). Germline CDR1 reads GTSNPN; CDR2 reads SVGIG (reference sequence). The V gene lost 6 bases and the J gene lost 8 bases, with 19 bases spanning the gap. The CDR3 has 14 residues. The CDR3 loop is CACQEGASSGELFF. As DNA, the CDR3 is TGTGCCTGTCAGGAGGGGGCAAGTTCAGGGGAGCTGTTTTTT. Using reference TRBV30 and TRBJ2-2 for the parts outside the CDR3, the full variable domain is SQTIHQWPATLVQPVGSPLSLECTVEGTSNPNLYWYRQAAGRGLQLLFYSVGIGQISSEVPQNLSASRPQDRQFILSSKKLLLSDSGFYLCACQEGASSGELFFGEGSRLTVL.

The J gene is TRBJ2-5, the V gene TRBV27; D ambiguous. Germline V CDR1 and CDR2: MNHEY, SMNVEV (reference sequence). CDR3 length equals 13 residues. V dropped 6 bases and J dropped 2 bases, with 10 bases sitting between them. CDR3 amino acids: CASSSQIQETQYF. CDR3 nucleotides: TGTGCCAGCAGCTCACAGATACAAGAGACCCAGTACTTC.

In its sample, this clone was seen a few times. The chain joins TRBV30 to TRBJ1-1; no firm D call. Trimming shortened V by 2 bases and J by 3 bases, and 13 bases separated the two germline ends. This CDR3 has 14 amino acids. Germline V CDR1 and CDR2: GTSNPN, SVGIG (reference sequence). CDR3 loop: CAWSTRVRDTEAFF. The CDR3 region has the DNA TGTGCCTGGAGTACGAGGGTAAGGGACACTGAAGCTTTCTTT.

V gene TRBV5-1 combines with J gene TRBJ2-2; 12 bases agree with TRBD1. This CDR3 has 15 amino acids. J was trimmed by 6 bases and V by 3 bases; bases with no gene match: 3. CDR1 SGHRS and CDR2 YFSETQ come from the germline V gene. The CDR3 sequence: CASSSGTGGSGELFF. CDR3 DNA: TGCGCCAGCAGCTCGGGGACAGGGGGCTCCGGGGAGCTGTTTTTT.

This clone was seen only a few times. The genes are TRBV6-5 and TRBJ2-2, with D tentatively TRBD2 (5 bases). Per germline, CDR1 MNHEY and CDR2 SVGAGI. The germline V and J ends were trimmed by 10 bases and 6 bases, with 9 bases remaining between them. This CDR3 contains 11 residues. Here the CDR3 DNA reads TGTGCCACCGGGGATCCCGGGGAGCTGTTTTTT. Protein product: CATGDPGELFF.

The V gene is TRBV29-1, the J gene TRBJ2-2; D is perhaps TRBD2 (6 bases). The CDR3 consists of 13 residues. CDR1 is SQVTM, CDR2 ANQGSEA, per germline. V lost 6 bases, J lost 2 bases, and 10 bases lay in between. CDR3 coding DNA: TGCAGCGTGGGGACTTTTAACACCGGGGAGCTGTTTTTT. As protein: CSVGTFNTGELFF.

The chain joins TRBV5-6 to TRBJ1-5; 8 bases are shared with TRBD1. The CDR3 loop spans 15 amino acids. Trimming took 2 bases from V and 2 from J; bases not matched to a gene: 3. Germline values: CDR1 SGHDT, CDR2 YYEEEE. In DNA, the CDR3 is TGTGCCAGCAGCTTACAGGGGGGGGGCAATCAGCCCCAGCATTTT. The encoded protein is CASSLQGGGNQPQHF.

This CDR3 reads CASGRRGVGTEAFF. CDR3 nucleotides: TGTGCCTCCGGACGGCGGGGGGTGGGCACTGAAGCTTTCTTT. This chain uses TRBV30 with TRBJ1-1; the D gene is possibly TRBD1 (5 bases). V lost 7 bases, J lost 4 bases, and 19 bases lay in between. Germline CDR1 and CDR2: GTSNPN and SVGIG (reference sequence). This CDR3 comprises 14 residues.

This clone has just a few counts. This chain connects TRBV6-5 to TRBJ2-1; 7 bases agree with TRBD2. Germline V lookup: CDR1 MNHEY, CDR2 SVGAGI. The J segment lost 5 bases and the V segment lost 2 bases, leaving 6 bases of the junction unmatched. The CDR3 spans 15 residues. CDR3 DNA: TGTGCCAGCAGTTACGCGGTCGGGACTAACAATGAGCAGTTCTTC. Amino acids: CASSYAVGTNNEQFF.

This rearrangement joins TRBV19 to TRBJ2-3, with unresolved D. The CDR3 consists of 12 residues. V lost 3 bases and J 6 bases, leaving 7 bases between the germline ends. The germline gives CDR1 LNHDA, CDR2 SQIVND (reference sequence). CDR3 region: CASSMAGDTQYF. In DNA form, the CDR3 reads TGTGCCAGTAGTATGGCCGGGGATACGCAGTATTTT.

About this clone: The same CDR3 can be traced to other DNA sequences in this sample. The CDR3 region has the DNA TGTGCCAGCAGCTTTAGTAACTATGGCTACACCTTC. This encodes CASSFSNYGYTF. The chain combines TRBV7-9 with TRBJ1-2; unclear D gene. Trimming took 3 bases from V and 1 from J, leaving 3 bases between them. This CDR3 region has 12 residues. Germline CDR1 is SEHNR and CDR2 is FQNEAQ (reference sequence).

This clone turned up a few times. V and J are TRBV9 and TRBJ1-2, with a weak D call TRBD1 (6 bases). Germline CDR1 reads SGDLS; CDR2 reads YYNGEE. The length of the CDR3 is 14 residues. V lost 3 bases, J lost 7 bases, and 16 bases lay in between. The CDR3 reads CASSAGDGGLGYTF. The CDR3 bases are TGTGCCAGCAGCGCGGGGGACGGGGGGCTTGGCTACACCTTC.

Here the CDR3 reads CAWTPVGGEETQYF. CDR3 nucleotide sequence: TGTGCCTGGACCCCCGTAGGGGGAGAAGAGACCCAGTACTTC. The rearrangement links TRBV30 to TRBJ2-5; D may be TRBD1 (6 bases). This CDR3 has 14 amino acids. V gave up 4 bases and J gave up 3 bases, with 15 bases separating them. CDR1 is GTSNPN and CDR2 is SVGIG in the germline V gene (reference sequence). The full variable domain, completed using reference TRBV30 and TRBJ2-5, is SQTIHQWPATLVQPVGSPLSLECTVEGTSNPNLYWYRQAAGRGLQLLFYSVGIGQISSEVPQNLSASRPQDRQFILSSKKLLLSDSGFYLCAWTPVGGEETQYFGPGTRLLVL.

This sequence joins TRBV15 and TRBJ2-3; possibly TRBD2 for D (5 bases). Germline-derived CDR1 and CDR2 are LNHNV and YYDKDF (reference sequence). The V and J ends lost 9 bases and 5 bases respectively, with 18 bases between them. The CDR3 runs 14 residues. The CDR3 spells CATTPGPAGDTQYF. Here the CDR3 DNA reads TGTGCCACAACTCCAGGACCGGCGGGAGATACGCAGTATTTT.

This clone came up a few times. The chain carries TRBV6-6 and TRBJ2-2; D not resolved. Germline loops: CDR1 MNHNY, CDR2 SVGAGI (reference sequence). This CDR3 spans 15 amino acids. The V end was cut by 2 bases, the J end by 0 bases, with 7 bases between. The CDR3 loop reads CASSYHSPNTGELFF. CDR3 nucleotide sequence: TGTGCCAGCAGTTACCACTCACCGAACACCGGGGAGCTGTTTTTT.

The chain combines TRBV6-6 with TRBJ1-5, with 9 bases that match TRBD1. Looked up from germline, CDR1 is MNHNY and CDR2 is SVGAGI (reference sequence). J gave up 9 bases and V 2 bases, and 11 bases lay outside the gene matches. CDR3 length: 16 amino acids. Here the CDR3 reads CASSYRDRDGNWPQHF. For the CDR3, the DNA is TGTGCCAGCAGTTACCGGGACAGGGACGGGAACTGGCCCCAGCATTTT.

This clone was detected once. The chain recombines TRBV19 with TRBJ2-5; 11 bases map to TRBD1. Germline trimming cut 4 bases from V and 4 bases from J; bases unmatched to any gene: 5. Germline CDR1 reads LNHDA; CDR2 reads SQIVND (reference sequence). The CDR3 consists of 15 residues. In nucleotides, the CDR3 is TGTGCCAGTAGTACGGGACAGGGGGTAGGAGAGACCCAGTACTTC. Translation: CASSTGQGVGETQYF.

Concerning this clone: Other DNA sequences within the sample encode an identical CDR3. The DNA of the CDR3 is TGTGCCAGCAGCCTGACAGGAGGCTCTGGAAACACCATATATTTT. It codes for CASSLTGGSGNTIYF. The rearrangement links TRBV6-5 to TRBJ1-3, with D perhaps TRBD1 (6 bases). The CDR3 runs 15 residues. Trimming shortened V by 6 bases and J by 0 bases, and 12 bases separated the two germline ends. Germline V gene data show CDR1 as MNHEY and CDR2 as SVGAGI.

This clone was detected once. The V gene is TRBV25-1, the J gene TRBJ1-1; 10 nucleotides agree with TRBD1. The V segment lost 6 bases and the J segment 4 bases; nucleotides outside the gene matches: 2. The CDR3 spans 13 residues. Germline V gives CDR1 MGHDK, CDR2 SYGVNS. Here the CDR3 DNA reads TGTGCCAGCAGCAGGACAGGGGGCACTGAAGCTTTCTTT. Amino acids: CASSRTGGTEAFF.

The CDR3 loop reads CASSISGEPQHF. The CDR3, as DNA: TGTGCCAGTAGTATATCGGGAGAGCCCCAGCATTTT. This chain uses TRBV19 with TRBJ1-5; D is unresolved. Trimming removed 2 bases at V and 8 bases at J, with 7 bases between. Germline CDR1 reads LNHDA; CDR2 reads SQIVND (reference sequence). The CDR3 runs 12 residues. The whole variable domain, filled in from reference TRBV19 and TRBJ1-5, reads DGGITQSPKYLFRKEGQNVTLSCEQNLNHDAMYWYRQDPGQGLRLIYYSQIVNDFQKGDIAEGYSVSREKKESFPLTVTSAQKNPTAFYLCASSISGEPQHFGDGTRLSIL.

There are a few counts of this clone. The genes are TRBV7-3 and TRBJ1-5, with 8 nucleotides matching TRBD1. This CDR3 region has 13 residues. CDR1 and CDR2 (germline): SGHTA, FQGTGA. J gave up 6 bases and V 5 bases, and 3 bases lay outside the gene matches. The CDR3 reads CASSRDRGQPQHF. Here the CDR3 DNA reads TGTGCCAGCAGCCGAGACAGGGGTCAGCCCCAGCATTTT.

The V and J genes are TRBV9 and TRBJ2-5; 11 bases map to TRBD2. The CDR3 sequence is 15 residues long. Germline V gives CDR1 SGDLS, CDR2 YYNGEE. V lost 4 bases and J lost 5; bases outside the gene matches: 7. The CDR3 protein is CASSTLAGGPETQYF. CDR3 in DNA: TGTGCCAGCAGCACTTTAGCGGGAGGGCCGGAGACCCAGTACTTC.

This clone was seen a few times. At one of its ends the junction is not consistent with the germline gene, which may arise from a read error. The chain joins TRBV11-2 to TRBJ1-5, with 7 positions matching TRBD1. This CDR3 comprises 13 residues. Per germline, CDR1 SGHAT and CDR2 FQNNGV. CDR3 sequence (DNA): TGTGCCAGCAGCGTAGGACAGGATCAGCCCCAGAATTTT. It yields the protein CASSVGQDQPQNF.